This T cell receptor beta chain was documented in a study of cytomegalovirus exposure and HLA in healthy donors. Per the germline V gene, CDR1 is LNHDA and CDR2 is SQIVND (reference sequence). The CDR3 is 16 amino acids. The V end was cut by 8 bases, the J end by 2 bases, with 18 bases between. Findings of the study overall: When analyzed later, a missense DCLRE1C variant was found to be linked to TCR beta V- and J-gene trimming. Another analysis was done later, and it associated around 15,000 TCR beta sequences with HLA alleles at 0.05 false discovery rate. For most TCR beta V segments, an earlier analysis put the productive rate at about 87% or about 30% of the time. Reported results showed that the classifier diagnosed cytomegalovirus status with high specificity and sensitivity.

Regarding this clone: Its cognate antigen is unknown.

Vbeta (60) and Jbeta (13) primers were used in the PCR. The method was immunoSEQ multiplex PCR; TCRdb's version includes in-frame clones alone and lacks a portion of them. Of about 140,000 clones in the sample, roughly 78% were seen once. The chain joins TRBV19 to TRBJ2-2; weak D call: TRBD2 (6 bases). The TCR comes from a man aged 25-45 years in good health and CMV-seronegative. The specimen sequenced was PBMCs. The CDR3 nucleotides are TGTGCCAGTCGCCCCCGGGGGAGACTAAACACCGGGGAGCTGTTTTTT. It codes for CASRPRGRLNTGELFF.